This T cell receptor beta chain was obtained from a study of radiotherapy plus CTLA-4 blockade in lung cancer. Study-level results: Clones derived from tumor TCRs expanded in blood after radiotherapy plus ipilimumab. Among reported predictors of response, early blood T cell clone dynamics with interferon-beta performed best.

On this clone itself: Its antigen remains unknown.

Generated by immunoSEQ multiplex PCR, the TCRdb table keeps only in-frame clones and is missing some. Of tens of thousands of clones in the sample, 85% to 90% were seen once. Chemo-refractory metastatic non-small-cell lung cancer patients underwent focal radiation alongside CTLA-4 blockade with ipilimumab. The CDR3 extends over 13 amino acids. V was pared by 2 bases and J by 4 bases, with 6 bases between. The germline V gene encodes CDR1 LNHNV and CDR2 YYDKDF (reference sequence). This clonotype originated in a human donor with non-small cell lung cancer that progressed on radiotherapy plus ipilimumab. The rearrangement uses TRBV15 and TRBJ1-5; D not resolved. Sequencing was performed on peripheral blood, taken from a patient treated with radiotherapy plus ipilimumab. CDR3 sequence: CATSRSLNQPQHF. The DNA for the CDR3 is TGTGCCACCAGCAGATCCTTGAATCAGCCCCAGCATTTT.